This T cell receptor (beta chain) was identified in a study of T cells in Graves' hyperthyroidism and ophthalmopathy. Whole-study findings and limits: Ophthalmopathy prediction by the model preceded onset by a median approximately 6.9 months. Among thyroid clonotypes expanded above 0.001, most also appeared in blood.

The CDR3 is made up of 15 amino acids. Trimming removed 7 bases at V and 5 bases at J, with 20 bases between. Per the germline V gene, CDR1 is SNHLY and CDR2 is FYNNEI. Comments on this clonotype: Its antigen is as yet unknown.

Researchers took RNA transcripts and amplified the TCR beta CDR3 regions from them. The HTBI primer set drove a first-round RT-PCR of the TCR CDR3. In TCRdb, the multiplex PCR reads were re-called with MiXCR into one record per CDR3 protein. The sample includes hundreds of thousands of distinct CDR3 sequences, nearly 45% of them seen just once. Diagnosing involved the use of clinical symptoms, serum thyroxine and TRAb, thyroid ultrasound and orbital computed tomography. This chain connects TRBV2 to TRBJ2-5; D is undetermined. The clonotype comes from an adult man with Graves' disease, either hyperthyroidism or ophthalmopathy (not recorded which). The sequenced material came from peripheral blood or thyroid tissue (not recorded which). CDR3 nucleotides: TGTGCCAGCACCAACTCCTTCGGGCGTGCGGAGACCCAGTACTTC. It specifies CASTNSFGRAETQYF.